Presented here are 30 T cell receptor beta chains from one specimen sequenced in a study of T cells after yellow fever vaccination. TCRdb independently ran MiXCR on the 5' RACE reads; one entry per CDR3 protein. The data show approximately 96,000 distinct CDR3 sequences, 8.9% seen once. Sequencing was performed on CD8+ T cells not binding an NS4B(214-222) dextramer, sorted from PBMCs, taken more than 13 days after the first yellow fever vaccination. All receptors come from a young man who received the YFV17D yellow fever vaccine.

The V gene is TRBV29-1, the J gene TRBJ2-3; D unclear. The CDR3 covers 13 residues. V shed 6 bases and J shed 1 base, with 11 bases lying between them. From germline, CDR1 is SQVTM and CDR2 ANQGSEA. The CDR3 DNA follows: TGCAGCGTAACCCACACCCGCACAGATACGCAGTATTTT. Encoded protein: CSVTHTRTDTQYF.

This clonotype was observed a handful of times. For the CDR3, the DNA is TGTGCCAGCAGCTCTTGGACAGGGGCGGCTGAAGCTTTCTTT. Protein: CASSSWTGAAEAFF. The rearrangement joins TRBV7-9 to TRBJ1-1; TRBD1 matches 9 bases. Germline V gene data show CDR1 as SEHNR and CDR2 as FQNEAQ (reference sequence). The junction had 6 bases not matched to a gene; V was cut back by 4 bases and J by 6 bases. The CDR3 totals 14 residues.

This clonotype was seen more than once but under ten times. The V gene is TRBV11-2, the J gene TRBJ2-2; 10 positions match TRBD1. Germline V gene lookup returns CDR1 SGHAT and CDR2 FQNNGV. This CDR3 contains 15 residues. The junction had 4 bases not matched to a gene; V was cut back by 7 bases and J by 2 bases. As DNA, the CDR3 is TGTGCCAGCACCGGACAGGGGGGAAACACCGGGGAGCTGTTTTTT. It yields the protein CASTGQGGNTGELFF.

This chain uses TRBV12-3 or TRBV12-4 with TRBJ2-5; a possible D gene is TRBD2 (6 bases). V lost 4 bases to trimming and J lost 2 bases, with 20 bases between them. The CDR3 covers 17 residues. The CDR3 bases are TGTGCCAGCAGTTCGGGGCGGATTAGCGGTGTACAAGAGACCCAGTACTTC. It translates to CASSSGRISGVQETQYF.

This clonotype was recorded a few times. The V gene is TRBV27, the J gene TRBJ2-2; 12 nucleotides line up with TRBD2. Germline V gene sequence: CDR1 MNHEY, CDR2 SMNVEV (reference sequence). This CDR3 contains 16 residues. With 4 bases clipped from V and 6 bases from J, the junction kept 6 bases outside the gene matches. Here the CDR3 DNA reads TGTGCCAGCAGTTCTCTAGCGGGGGGGCCCGCCGGGGAGCTGTTTTTT. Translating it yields CASSSLAGGPAGELFF.

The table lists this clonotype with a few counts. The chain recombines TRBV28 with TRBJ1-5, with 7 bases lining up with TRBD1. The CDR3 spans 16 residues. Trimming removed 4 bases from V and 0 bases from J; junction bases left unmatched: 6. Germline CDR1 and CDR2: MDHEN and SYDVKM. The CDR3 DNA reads TGTGCCAGCAGTTCCCTCCGACAGGGTAGCAATCAGCCCCAGCATTTT. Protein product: CASSSLRQGSNQPQHF.

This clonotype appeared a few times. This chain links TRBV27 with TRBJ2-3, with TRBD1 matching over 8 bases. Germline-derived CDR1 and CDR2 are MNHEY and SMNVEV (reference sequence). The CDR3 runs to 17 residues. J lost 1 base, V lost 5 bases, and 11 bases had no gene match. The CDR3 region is CASSMQGALTGTDTQYF. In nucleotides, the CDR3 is TGTGCCAGCAGTATGCAGGGGGCGCTTACCGGCACAGATACGCAGTATTTT.

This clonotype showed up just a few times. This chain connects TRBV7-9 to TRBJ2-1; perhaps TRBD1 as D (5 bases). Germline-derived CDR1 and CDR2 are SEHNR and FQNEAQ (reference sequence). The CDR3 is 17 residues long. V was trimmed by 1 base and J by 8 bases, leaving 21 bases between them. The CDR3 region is CASSLDRWGVTGDEQFF. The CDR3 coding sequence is TGTGCCAGCAGCTTAGATAGGTGGGGCGTCACTGGAGATGAGCAGTTCTTC. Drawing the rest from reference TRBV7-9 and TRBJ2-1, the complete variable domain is DTGVSQNPRHKITKRGQNVTFRCDPISEHNRLYWYRQTLGQGPEFLTYFQNEAQLEKSRLLSDRFSAERPKGSFSTLEIQRTEQGDSAMYLCASSLDRWGVTGDEQFFGPGTRLTVL.

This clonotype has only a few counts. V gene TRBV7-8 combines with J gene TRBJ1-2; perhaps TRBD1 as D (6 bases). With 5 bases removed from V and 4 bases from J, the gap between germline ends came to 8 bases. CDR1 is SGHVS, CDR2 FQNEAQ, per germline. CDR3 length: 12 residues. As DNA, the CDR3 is TGTGCCAGCAGCAACAGGGTCTATGGCTACACCTTC. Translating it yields CASSNRVYGYTF. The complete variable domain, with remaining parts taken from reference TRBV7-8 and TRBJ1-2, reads GAGVSQSPRYKVAKRGQDVALRCDPISGHVSLFWYQQALGQGPEFLTYFQNEAQLDKSGLPSDRFFAERPEGSVSTLKIQRTQQEDSAVYLCASSNRVYGYTFGSGTRLTVV.

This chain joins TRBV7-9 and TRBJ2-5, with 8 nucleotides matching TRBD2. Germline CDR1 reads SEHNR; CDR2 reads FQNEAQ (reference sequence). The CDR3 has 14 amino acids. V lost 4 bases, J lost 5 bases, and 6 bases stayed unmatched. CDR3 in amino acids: CASSSGLVFETQYF. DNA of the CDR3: TGTGCCAGCAGCTCGGGACTAGTCTTCGAGACCCAGTACTTC.

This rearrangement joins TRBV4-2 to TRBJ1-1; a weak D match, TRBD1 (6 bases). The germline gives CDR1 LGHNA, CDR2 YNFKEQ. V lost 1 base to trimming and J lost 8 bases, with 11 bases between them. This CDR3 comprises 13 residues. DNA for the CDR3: TGTGCCAGCAGCCAAGGTGAGCAGGGGGAAGCTTTCTTT. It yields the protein CASSQGEQGEAFF.

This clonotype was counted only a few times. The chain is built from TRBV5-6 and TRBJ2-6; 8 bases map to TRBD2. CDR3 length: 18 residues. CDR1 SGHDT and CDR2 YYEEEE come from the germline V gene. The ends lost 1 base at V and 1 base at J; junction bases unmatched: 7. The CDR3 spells CASSLIAGGPSGANVLTF. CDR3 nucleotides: TGTGCCAGCAGCTTGATCGCGGGGGGTCCGTCTGGGGCCAACGTCCTGACTTTC. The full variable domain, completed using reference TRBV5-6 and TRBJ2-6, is DAGVTQSPTHLIKTRGQQVTLRCSPKSGHDTVSWYQQALGQGPQFIFQYYEEEERQRGNFPDRFSGHQFPNYSSELNVNALLLGDSALYLCASSLIAGGPSGANVLTFGAGSRLTVL.

The CDR3 here is CASSAGLPYEQYF. DNA for the CDR3: TGTGCCAGCAGCGCAGGACTTCCCTACGAGCAGTACTTC. The rearrangement uses TRBV7-9 and TRBJ2-7; D is possibly TRBD2 (5 bases). The CDR3 contains 13 residues. The germline V and J ends were trimmed by 5 bases and 2 bases, with 10 bases remaining between them. Germline V CDR1 and CDR2: SEHNR, FQNEAQ (reference sequence). Full variable domain (missing parts from reference TRBV7-9 and TRBJ2-7): DTGVSQNPRHKITKRGQNVTFRCDPISEHNRLYWYRQTLGQGPEFLTYFQNEAQLEKSRLLSDRFSAERPKGSFSTLEIQRTEQGDSAMYLCASSAGLPYEQYFGPGTRLTVT.

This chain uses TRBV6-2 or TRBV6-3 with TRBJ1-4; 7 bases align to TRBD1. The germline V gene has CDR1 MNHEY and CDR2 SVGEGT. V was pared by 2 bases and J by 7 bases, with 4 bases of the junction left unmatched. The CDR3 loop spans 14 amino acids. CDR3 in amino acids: CASSYRGRIEKLFF. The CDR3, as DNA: TGTGCCAGCAGTTACAGGGGGCGGATTGAAAAACTGTTTTTT.

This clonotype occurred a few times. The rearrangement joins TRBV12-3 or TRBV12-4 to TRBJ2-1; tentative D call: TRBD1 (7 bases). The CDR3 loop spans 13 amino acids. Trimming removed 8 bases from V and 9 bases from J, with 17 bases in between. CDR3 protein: CASRGGGGPEQFF. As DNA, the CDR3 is TGTGCCAGCCGGGGTGGAGGGGGCCCTGAGCAGTTCTTC.

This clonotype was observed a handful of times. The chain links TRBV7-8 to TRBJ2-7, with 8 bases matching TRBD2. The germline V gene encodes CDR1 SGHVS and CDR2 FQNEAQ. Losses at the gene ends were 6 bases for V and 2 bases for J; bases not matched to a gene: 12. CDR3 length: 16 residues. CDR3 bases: TGTGCCAGCAGGCACGCTAGCGGGCCAACCCCCTACGAGCAGTACTTC. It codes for CASRHASGPTPYEQYF. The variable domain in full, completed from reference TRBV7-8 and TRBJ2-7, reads GAGVSQSPRYKVAKRGQDVALRCDPISGHVSLFWYQQALGQGPEFLTYFQNEAQLDKSGLPSDRFFAERPEGSVSTLKIQRTQQEDSAVYLCASRHASGPTPYEQYFGPGTRLTVT.

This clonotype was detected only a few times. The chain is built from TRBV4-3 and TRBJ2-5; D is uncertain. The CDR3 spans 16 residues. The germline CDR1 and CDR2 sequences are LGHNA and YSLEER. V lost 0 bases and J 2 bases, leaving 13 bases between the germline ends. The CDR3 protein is CASSQESGALQETQYF. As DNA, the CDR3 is TGCGCCAGCAGCCAAGAATCGGGCGCCCTACAAGAGACCCAGTACTTC.

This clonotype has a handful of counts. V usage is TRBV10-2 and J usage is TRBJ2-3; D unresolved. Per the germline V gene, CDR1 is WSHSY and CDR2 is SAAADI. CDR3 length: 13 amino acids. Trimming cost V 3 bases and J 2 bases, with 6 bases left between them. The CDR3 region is CASSDINTDTQYF. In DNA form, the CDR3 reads TGCGCCAGCAGTGACATTAACACAGATACGCAGTATTTT.

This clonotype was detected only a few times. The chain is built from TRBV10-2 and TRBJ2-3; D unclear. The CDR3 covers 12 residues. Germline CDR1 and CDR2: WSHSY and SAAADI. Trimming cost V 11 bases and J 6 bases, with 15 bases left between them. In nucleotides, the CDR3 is TGCGCCGCATTACCTACCACGGATACGCAGTATTTT. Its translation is CAALPTTDTQYF.

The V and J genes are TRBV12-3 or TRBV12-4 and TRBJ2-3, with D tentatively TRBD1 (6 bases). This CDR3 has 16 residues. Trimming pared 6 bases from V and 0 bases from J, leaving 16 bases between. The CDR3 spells CASSQGTTGSTDTQYF. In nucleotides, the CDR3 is TGTGCCAGCAGCCAGGGGACAACAGGGAGCACAGATACGCAGTATTTT.

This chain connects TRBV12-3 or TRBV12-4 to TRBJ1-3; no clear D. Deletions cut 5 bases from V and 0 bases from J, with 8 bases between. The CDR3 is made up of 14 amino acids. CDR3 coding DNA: TGTGCCAGCAGTCCGCCCAGCTCTGGAAACACCATATATTTT. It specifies CASSPPSSGNTIYF.

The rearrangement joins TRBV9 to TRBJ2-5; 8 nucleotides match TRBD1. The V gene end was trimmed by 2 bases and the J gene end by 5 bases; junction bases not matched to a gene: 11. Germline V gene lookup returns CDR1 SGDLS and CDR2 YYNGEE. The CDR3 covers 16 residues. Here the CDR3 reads CASSVQGASESETQYF. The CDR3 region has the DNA TGTGCCAGCAGCGTCCAGGGGGCTAGCGAGTCGGAGACCCAGTACTTC.

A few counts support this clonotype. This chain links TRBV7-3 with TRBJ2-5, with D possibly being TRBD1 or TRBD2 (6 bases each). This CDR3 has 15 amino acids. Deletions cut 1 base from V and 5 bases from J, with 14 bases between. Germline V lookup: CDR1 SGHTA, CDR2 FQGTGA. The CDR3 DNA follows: TGTGCCAGCAGCTTAAAGGGGGGCGATTGGGAGACCCAGTACTTC. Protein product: CASSLKGGDWETQYF.

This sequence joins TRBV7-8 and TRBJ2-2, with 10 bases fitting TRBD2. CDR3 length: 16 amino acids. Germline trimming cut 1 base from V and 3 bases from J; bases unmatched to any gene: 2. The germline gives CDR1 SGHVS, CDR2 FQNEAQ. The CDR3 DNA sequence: TGTGCCAGCAGCTTAGGGAGCGGGGGGGACACCGGGGAGCTGTTTTTT. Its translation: CASSLGSGGDTGELFF.

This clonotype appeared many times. CDR3 sequence reads: CASSPWTGNSPLHF. CDR3 coding DNA: TGTGCCAGCAGCCCTTGGACCGGGAATTCACCCCTCCACTTT. V usage is TRBV7-9 and J usage is TRBJ1-6; D gene ambiguous. CDR1 and CDR2 from the germline V gene are SEHNR and FQNEAQ (reference sequence). V was trimmed by 5 bases and J by 7 bases, leaving 12 bases between them. This CDR3 is built from 14 residues.

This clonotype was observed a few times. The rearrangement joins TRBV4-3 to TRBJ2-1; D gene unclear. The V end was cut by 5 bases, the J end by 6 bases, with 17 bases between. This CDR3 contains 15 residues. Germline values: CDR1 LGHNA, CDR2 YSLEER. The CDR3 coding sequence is TGCGCCAGCAGCGGAGCGCGTTCTCCCCTCAATGAGCAGTTCTTC. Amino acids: CASSGARSPLNEQFF.

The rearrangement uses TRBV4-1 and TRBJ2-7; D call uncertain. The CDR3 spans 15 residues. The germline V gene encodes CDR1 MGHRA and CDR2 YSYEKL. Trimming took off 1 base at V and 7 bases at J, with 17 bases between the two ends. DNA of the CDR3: TGCGCCAGCAGCCAAGCGTCAGAAAGGTTACGGGAGCAGTACTTC. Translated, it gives CASSQASERLREQYF.

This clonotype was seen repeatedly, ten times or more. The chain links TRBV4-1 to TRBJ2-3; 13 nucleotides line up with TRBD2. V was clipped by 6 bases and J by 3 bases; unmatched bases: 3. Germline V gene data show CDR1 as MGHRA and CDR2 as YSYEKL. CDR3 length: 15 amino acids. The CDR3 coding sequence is TGCGCCAGCAGAGCGGGACTAGCGGGGACAGATACGCAGTATTTT. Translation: CASRAGLAGTDTQYF.

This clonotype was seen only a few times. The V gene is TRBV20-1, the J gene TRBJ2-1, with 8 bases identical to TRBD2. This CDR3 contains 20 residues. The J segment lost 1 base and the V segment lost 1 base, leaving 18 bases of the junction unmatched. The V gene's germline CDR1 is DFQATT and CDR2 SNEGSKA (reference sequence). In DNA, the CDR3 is TGCAGTGCTAGAGGCCCCCGGACTAGCCAAATCTTAGGATCCTACAATGAGCAGTTCTTC. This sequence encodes CSARGPRTSQILGSYNEQFF.

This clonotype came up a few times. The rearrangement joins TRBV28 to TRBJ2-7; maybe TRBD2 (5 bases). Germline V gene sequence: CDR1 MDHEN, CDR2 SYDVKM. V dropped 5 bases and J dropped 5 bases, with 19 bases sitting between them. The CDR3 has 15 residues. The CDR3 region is CASSPPGPGYDEQYV. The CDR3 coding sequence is TGTGCCAGCAGTCCCCCCGGACCGGGGTATGACGAGCAGTACGTC.